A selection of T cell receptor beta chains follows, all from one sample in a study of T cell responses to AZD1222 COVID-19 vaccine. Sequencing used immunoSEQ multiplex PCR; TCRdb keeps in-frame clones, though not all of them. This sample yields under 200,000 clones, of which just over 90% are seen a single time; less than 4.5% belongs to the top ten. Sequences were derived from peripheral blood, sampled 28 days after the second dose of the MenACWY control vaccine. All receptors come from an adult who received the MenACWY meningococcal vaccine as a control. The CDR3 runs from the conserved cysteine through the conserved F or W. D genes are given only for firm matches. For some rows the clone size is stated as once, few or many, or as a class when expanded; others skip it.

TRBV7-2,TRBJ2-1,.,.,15,CASSRAQSSYNEQFF,TGTGCCAGCAGCCGCGCGCAAAGCTCCTACAATGAGCAGTTCTTC
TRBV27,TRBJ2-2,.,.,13,CASSSPSTGELFF,TGTGCCAGCAGTTCCCCCAGCACCGGGGAGCTGTTTTTT
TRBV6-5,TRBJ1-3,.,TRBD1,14,CASTRDSSGNTIYF,TGTGCCAGCACTCGGGACAGCTCTGGAAACACCATATATTTT
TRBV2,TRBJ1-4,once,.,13,CASSRHPNEKLFF,TGTGCCAGCAGTCGACACCCGAATGAAAAACTGTTTTTT
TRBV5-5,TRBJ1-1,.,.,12,CASSPVNTEAFF,TGTGCCAGCAGCCCGGTCAACACTGAAGCTTTCTTT
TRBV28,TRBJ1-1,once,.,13,CASSLDMNTEAFF,TGTGCCAGCAGTTTAGACATGAACACTGAAGCTTTCTTT
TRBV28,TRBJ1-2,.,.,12,CASGIRLGGYTF,TGTGCCAGCGGAATCAGGTTGGGCGGCTACACCTTC
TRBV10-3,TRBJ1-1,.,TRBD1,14,CAISGDRGDTEAFF,TGTGCCATCAGTGGGGACAGGGGGGACACTGAAGCTTTCTTT
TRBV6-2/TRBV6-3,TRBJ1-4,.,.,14,CASSWTAYNEKLFF,TGTGCCAGCAGTTGGACGGCCTATAATGAAAAACTGTTTTTT
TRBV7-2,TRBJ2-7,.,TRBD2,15,CASRYASGSSYEQYF,TGTGCCAGCAGGTATGCTAGCGGAAGCTCCTACGAGCAGTACTTC
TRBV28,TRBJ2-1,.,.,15,CASSLIQVGSNEQFF,TGTGCCAGCAGTTTAATACAGGTCGGTAGCAATGAGCAGTTCTTC
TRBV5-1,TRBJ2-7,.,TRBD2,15,CASSLAGTRGAEQYF,TGCGCCAGCAGCTTGGCCGGGACTAGGGGGGCCGAGCAGTACTTC
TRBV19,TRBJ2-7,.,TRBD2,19,CASSLGGGPGLAGSYEQYF,TGTGCCAGTAGCCTCGGGGGGGGACCGGGACTAGCGGGATCCTACGAGCAGTACTTC
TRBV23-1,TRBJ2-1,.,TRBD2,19,CASSPAHLLAGTLGDEQFF,TGCGCCAGCAGCCCGGCCCACCTACTAGCGGGTACTCTAGGCGATGAGCAGTTCTTC
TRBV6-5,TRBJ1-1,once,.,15,CASSYRGASNTEAFF,TGTGCCAGCAGTTATAGGGGGGCCTCGAACACTGAAGCTTTCTTT
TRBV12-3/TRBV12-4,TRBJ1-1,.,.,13,CASRTLMNTEAFF,TGTGCCAGCAGAACACTGATGAACACTGAAGCTTTCTTT
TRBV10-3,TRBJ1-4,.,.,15,CAISPGGATNEKLFF,TGTGCCATCAGCCCGGGGGGGGCAACTAATGAAAAACTGTTTTTT
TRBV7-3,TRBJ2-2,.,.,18,CASSSHPGGSANTGELFF,TGTGCCAGCAGCTCCCACCCAGGAGGATCAGCGAACACCGGGGAGCTGTTTTTT
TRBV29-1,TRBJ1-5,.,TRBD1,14,CSVEGFRGLVGQHF,TGCAGCGTTGAAGGTTTCAGGGGGCTAGTTGGTCAGCATTTT
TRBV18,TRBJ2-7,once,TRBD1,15,CASSPGTGGADEQYF,TGTGCCAGCTCACCAGGGACAGGGGGCGCGGACGAGCAGTACTTC
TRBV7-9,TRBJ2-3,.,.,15,CASSAVARGTDTQYF,TGTGCCAGCAGCGCGGTGGCTAGGGGGACAGATACGCAGTATTTT
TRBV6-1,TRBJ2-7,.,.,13,CASSEERAYEQYF,TGTGCCAGCAGTGAAGAGCGGGCCTACGAGCAGTACTTC
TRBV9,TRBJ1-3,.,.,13,CASRGTSGNTIYF,TGTGCCAGCAGGGGGACTTCGGGAAACACCATATATTTT
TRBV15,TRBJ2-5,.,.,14,CATSIRQPQETQYF,TGTGCCACCAGCATCAGACAGCCACAAGAGACCCAGTACTTC